This T cell receptor beta chain was observed in a study of blood T cell repertoires in COVID-19. Study in general: PBMCs, B-cell-depleted T cells, or T cells provided the cDNA or gDNA that made up the material.

Some clones are missing from TCRdb's copy, which holds only in-frame ones; the method was immunoSEQ multiplex PCR. The sample consists of about 140,000 clones, less than 80% of them appearing once. This sequence was found in a woman older than 75 with active or convalescent COVID-19. Sequencing input: peripheral blood.

CDR3 coding DNA: TGTGCCAGCAGCCTGGGGACAGGGAGCAATCAGCCCCAGCATTTT. Protein sequence: CASSLGTGSNQPQHF. The genes are TRBV5-6 and TRBJ1-5, with 9 nucleotides matching TRBD1. This CDR3 has 15 amino acids. The V and J ends lost 4 bases and 1 base, in that order; junction bases with no gene match: 3. In germline, CDR1 is SGHDT, CDR2 YYEEEE.